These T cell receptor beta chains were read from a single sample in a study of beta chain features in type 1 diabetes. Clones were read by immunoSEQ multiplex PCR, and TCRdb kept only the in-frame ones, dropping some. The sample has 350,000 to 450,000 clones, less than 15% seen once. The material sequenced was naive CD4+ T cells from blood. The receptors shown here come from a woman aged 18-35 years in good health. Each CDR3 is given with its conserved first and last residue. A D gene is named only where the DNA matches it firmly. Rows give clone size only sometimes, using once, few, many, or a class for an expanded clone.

CASSSTWNEQFF	TGTGCCAGCAGTTCCACATGGAATGAGCAGTTCTTC	NA	NA	TRBV9	TRBJ2-1
CASSLWTGDLNTEAFF	TGTGCCAGCAGTCTCTGGACAGGGGATTTGAACACTGAAGCTTTCTTT	NA	TRBD1	TRBV7-2	TRBJ1-1
CSVVQVDAEQYF	TGCAGCGTTGTTCAAGTAGATGCCGAGCAGTACTTC	few	NA	TRBV29-1	TRBJ2-7
CASSSTSGRTDTQYF	TGTGCCAGCAGCTCCACTAGCGGGAGGACAGATACGCAGTATTTT	NA	TRBD2	TRBV7-9	TRBJ2-3
CASSYLGGSTDTQYF	TGTGCCAGCAGTTACTTGGGGGGGAGCACAGATACGCAGTATTTT	NA	TRBD2	TRBV6-5	TRBJ2-3
CASYNRVTSDTEAFF	TGTGCCAGCTACAACAGGGTTACCTCCGATACTGAAGCTTTCTTT	NA	NA	TRBV28	TRBJ1-1
CASSQRVQGAEQFF	TGTGCCAGCAGCCAACGTGTACAGGGTGCTGAGCAGTTCTTC	few	NA	TRBV14	TRBJ2-1
CASSPGEIPVEAFF	TGTGCCAGCTCTCCAGGGGAGATACCCGTTGAAGCTTTCTTT	NA	NA	TRBV18	TRBJ1-1
CASSLYRGMNEQYF	TGTGCCAGCAGTCTTTACAGGGGTATGAACGAGCAGTACTTC	NA	TRBD1	TRBV28	TRBJ2-7
CASSSGQGRNTGELFF	TGTGCCAGCAGCTCTGGACAGGGGAGAAACACCGGGGAGCTGTTTTTT	NA	TRBD1	TRBV11-2	TRBJ2-2
CASRPGLAGRYEQYF	TGTGCCAGCAGGCCAGGACTAGCGGGCCGCTACGAGCAGTACTTC	few	TRBD2	TRBV6-5	TRBJ2-7
CSVLRTGTNEQFF	TGCAGCGTTCTCAGGACAGGGACAAATGAGCAGTTCTTC	NA	TRBD1	TRBV29-1	TRBJ2-1
CASSQVRVSNYGYTF	TGCGCCAGCAGCCAAGTTCGAGTATCTAACTATGGCTACACCTTC	NA	NA	TRBV4-1	TRBJ1-2
CASSRGYNEQFF	TGTGCCAGCAGTAGGGGATACAATGAGCAGTTCTTC	NA	NA	TRBV28	TRBJ2-1
CASSGTGGNGANVLTF	TGTGCCAGCAGCGGAACAGGGGGCAATGGGGCCAACGTCCTGACTTTC	NA	TRBD1	TRBV9	TRBJ2-6
CASSVGTATNEKLFF	TGTGCCAGCAGTGTCGGGACAGCAACTAATGAAAAACTGTTTTTT	NA	TRBD1	TRBV25-1	TRBJ1-4
CASSLVEGGNQPQHF	TGTGCCAGCAGCTTAGTGGAGGGAGGCAATCAGCCCCAGCATTTT	NA	NA	TRBV7-2	TRBJ1-5
CASTRGSGQPQHF	TGTGCCAGCACTAGAGGGTCTGGACAGCCCCAGCATTTT	NA	NA	TRBV2	TRBJ1-5
CSVDGRGGQGTYGYTF	TGCAGCGTTGATGGCCGGGGGGGACAGGGAACCTATGGCTACACCTTC	few	TRBD1	TRBV29-1	TRBJ1-2
CATSRDPDRVRGNTEAFF	TGTGCCACCAGCAGAGACCCCGACAGGGTCCGGGGGAACACTGAAGCTTTCTTT	few	TRBD1	TRBV15	TRBJ1-1
CASSLRGSSYNEQFF	TGTGCCAGCAGCTTACGCGGAAGCTCCTACAATGAGCAGTTCTTC	NA	NA	TRBV7-2	TRBJ2-1
CSGGQGAPTDTQYF	TGCAGCGGCGGACAGGGGGCCCCCACAGATACGCAGTATTTT	NA	TRBD1	TRBV29-1	TRBJ2-3
CASSSPGLRWYF	TGTGCCAGCAGCTCACCGGGACTACGGTGGTACTTC	NA	TRBD2	TRBV9	TRBJ2-7
CSGRGGQSEAFF	TGCAGCGGCAGGGGTGGGCAGTCTGAAGCTTTCTTT	few	NA	TRBV29-1	TRBJ1-1
CASSLTGVSYNEQFF	TGTGCCAGCAGCTTAACAGGAGTCTCCTACAATGAGCAGTTCTTC	few	NA	TRBV7-2	TRBJ2-1
CASSEAGQETQYF	TGTGCCAGCAGTGAAGCGGGCCAAGAGACCCAGTACTTC	few	NA	TRBV25-1	TRBJ2-5
CASSGGQGSYHEQYF	TGTGCCAGCTCCGGTGGGCAGGGATCATATCACGAGCAGTACTTC	NA	NA	TRBV19	TRBJ2-7
CASSYRDSYGYTF	TGTGCCAGCAGTTACCGGGACAGCTATGGCTACACCTTC	NA	TRBD1	TRBV6-5	TRBJ1-2
CASSTSDSSNEQFF	TGTGCCAGCAGTACCTCGGACAGTAGCAATGAGCAGTTCTTC	NA	NA	TRBV6-6	TRBJ2-1
CASSPTAADTQYF	TGTGCCAGCAGCCCAACGGCGGCAGATACGCAGTATTTT	NA	NA	TRBV28	TRBJ2-3
CASSQATGGEAFF	TGCGCCAGCAGCCAAGCGACAGGGGGGGAAGCTTTCTTT	once	TRBD1	TRBV4-1	TRBJ1-1
CASSLTSGGDTQYF	TGTGCCAGCAGCTTGACTAGCGGAGGAGATACGCAGTATTTT	few	TRBD2	TRBV9	TRBJ2-3
CATSDTRDSYQPQHF	TGTGCCACCAGCGACACCCGGGACAGTTATCAGCCCCAGCATTTT	few	TRBD1	TRBV15	TRBJ1-5
CASSWPGSPYEQYF	TGTGCCAGCAGTTGGCCAGGTTCACCCTACGAGCAGTACTTC	few	NA	TRBV6-5	TRBJ2-7
CAWRAAGTDTQYF	TGTGCCTGGAGGGCGGCAGGCACAGATACGCAGTATTTT	NA	NA	TRBV30	TRBJ2-3
CASSPGTSSYNEQFF	TGCGCCAGCAGCCCCGGGACTAGCTCCTACAATGAGCAGTTCTTC	few	TRBD2	TRBV5-1	TRBJ2-1
CASSPQQESGANVLTF	TGTGCCAGCAGCCCGCAACAGGAATCTGGGGCCAACGTCCTGACTTTC	few	NA	TRBV7-2	TRBJ2-6
CASSFSVPQETQYF	TGTGCCAGCAGCTTTTCGGTCCCCCAAGAGACCCAGTACTTC	NA	NA	TRBV7-2	TRBJ2-5
CASSPRLAGGSSYNEQFF	TGTGCCAGCTCCCCCCGACTAGCGGGAGGGAGCTCCTACAATGAGCAGTTCTTC	few	TRBD2	TRBV18	TRBJ2-1
CASSQGIFNYNEQFF	TGTGCCAGCAGCCAGGGCATTTTCAACTACAATGAGCAGTTCTTC	NA	NA	TRBV11-2	TRBJ2-1
CASSTTGGTGELFF	TGTGCCAGCAGTACGACAGGGGGCACCGGGGAGCTGTTTTTT	few	TRBD1	TRBV27	TRBJ2-2
CASSQVERADTQYF	TGTGCCAGCAGCCAAGTAGAACGGGCAGATACGCAGTATTTT	NA	NA	TRBV4-2	TRBJ2-3
CASSQQDGQETQYF	TGTGCCAGCAGCCAACAGGACGGCCAAGAGACCCAGTACTTC	few	NA	TRBV7-6	TRBJ2-5